One sample yielded the 10 T cell receptor beta chains listed below, sequenced in a study of read filtering for tumor transcriptome and immune sequencing. Molecular barcoded adaptors covering alpha/delta and beta/gamma chains were used on roughly 400 ng RNA. Each CDR3 protein is one row after TCRdb ran MiXCR on the reads. Of about 40,000 distinct CDR3 sequences listed, 10% to 15% are singletons. Sequencing input: a population of CD138-negative cells sorted from bone marrow. Source of these receptors: a donor over 35 with multiple myeloma.

This clonotype showed up many times. The chain is built from TRBV7-2 and TRBJ2-7, with 13 bases that match TRBD2. Germline CDR1 reads SGHTA; CDR2 reads FQGNSA. V shed 5 bases and J 3 bases; nucleotides not matched to a gene: 4. The CDR3 consists of 15 residues. CDR3 protein: CASSGLAGELYEQYF. CDR3 coding DNA: TGTGCCAGCAGCGGACTAGCGGGGGAACTCTACGAGCAGTACTTC.

Only a few counts were recorded for this clonotype. V and J are TRBV6-6 and TRBJ1-4; perhaps TRBD1 as D (5 bases). CDR1 and CDR2 (germline): MNHNY, SVGAGI (reference sequence). This CDR3 has 14 residues. The germline V and J ends were trimmed by 7 bases and 8 bases, with 17 bases remaining between them. CDR3 region: CASTDWQGEEKLFF. DNA for the CDR3: TGTGCCAGCACTGACTGGCAGGGAGAAGAAAAACTGTTTTTT.

This clonotype was seen many times. The chain couples TRBV7-2 to TRBJ1-6; TRBD1 aligns across 7 bases. Trimming took 6 bases from V and 5 from J; bases not matched to a gene: 4. The CDR3 runs to 14 residues. Germline-derived CDR1 and CDR2 are SGHTA and FQGNSA. CDR3 sequence: CASSQGTDNSPLHF. CDR3 DNA sequence: TGTGCCAGCAGTCAGGGGACAGATAATTCACCCCTCCACTTT.

This clonotype showed up many times. The chain is built from TRBV20-1 and TRBJ2-7; possibly TRBD1 or TRBD2 for D (6 bases each). Germline-derived CDR1 and CDR2 are DFQATT and SNEGSKA (reference sequence). CDR3 length: 15 residues. V was clipped by 4 bases and J by 0 bases, with 16 bases between them. CDR3 coding DNA: TGCAGTGCTAACGACTGCAGGGGACTCTCCTACGAGCAGTACTTC. This encodes CSANDCRGLSYEQYF.

On this clonotype: A clone one base away is much larger, so this may be a read error. V and J are TRBV6-2 or TRBV6-3 and TRBJ1-3, with a weak D call TRBD1 (5 bases). The germline CDR1 and CDR2 sequences are MNHEY and SVGEGT. This CDR3 spans 16 amino acids. The CDR3 reads CASSYSGRYSGDTIYF. The CDR3 region has the DNA TGTGCCAGCAGTTACTCGGGACGGTACTCTGGAGACACCATATATTTT.

This clonotype was detected once. This is likely an artifact of a read error, given a far larger clone one base away. CDR3 amino acids: CTSSLMADTQYF. The CDR3 DNA sequence: TGTACCAGCAGCCTTATGGCAGATACGCAGTATTTT. The chain carries TRBV7-6 and TRBJ2-3; D is unresolved. The CDR3 is 12 amino acids. From germline, CDR1 is SGHVS and CDR2 FNYEAQ. The full variable domain, its missing parts supplied by reference TRBV7-6 and TRBJ2-3, is GAGVSQSPRYKVTKRGQDVALRCDPISGHVSLYWYRQALGQGPEFLTYFNYEAQQDKSGLPNDRFSAERPEGSISTLTIQRTEQRDSAMYRCTSSLMADTQYFGPGTRLTVL.

This clonotype was counted ten times or more. CDR3 nucleotides: TGTGCCAGCAGCTTAACTAGGGAGACAGATACGCAGTATTTT. This gives the protein CASSLTRETDTQYF. The rearrangement joins TRBV7-2 to TRBJ2-3; D perhaps matches TRBD2 (5 bases). Trimming removed 2 bases from V and 3 bases from J, with 9 bases in between. CDR1 and CDR2 from the germline V gene are SGHTA and FQGNSA. The CDR3 has 14 amino acids.

This clonotype was seen many times. The chain employs TRBV20-1 and TRBJ2-7, with 7 positions matching TRBD1. Germline loops: CDR1 DFQATT, CDR2 SNEGSKA (reference sequence). This CDR3 comprises 12 residues. With V trimmed by 5 bases and J by 4 bases, 5 bases remained unmatched. DNA for the CDR3: TGCAGTGCTCAGGGGGTGGGGTACGAGCAGTACTTC. Translating gives CSAQGVGYEQYF.

With regard to this clonotype: It is likely a read error: a sequence one base away is far more abundant. V gene TRBV11-2 combines with J gene TRBJ1-4; D is unresolved. The CDR3 consists of 15 residues. CDR1 and CDR2 (germline): SGHAT, FQNNGV. Trimming shortened V by 5 bases and J by 7 bases, and 17 bases separated the two germline ends. The chain's CDR3 is CASSQDTVEGEKLFF. The CDR3 DNA is TGTGCCAGCAGCCAAGACACAGTGGAGGGTGAAAAACTGTTTTTT.

At least ten counts were recorded for this clonotype. This sequence joins TRBV20-1 and TRBJ2-7; D unresolved. Germline CDR1 and CDR2: DFQATT and SNEGSKA (reference sequence). Trimming left V 3 bases short and J 1 base short, with 10 bases between. This CDR3 spans 13 amino acids. CDR3 nucleotides: TGCAGTGCTAGCCGGGTTGCTTCCTACGAGCAGTACTTC. It is translated as CSASRVASYEQYF.